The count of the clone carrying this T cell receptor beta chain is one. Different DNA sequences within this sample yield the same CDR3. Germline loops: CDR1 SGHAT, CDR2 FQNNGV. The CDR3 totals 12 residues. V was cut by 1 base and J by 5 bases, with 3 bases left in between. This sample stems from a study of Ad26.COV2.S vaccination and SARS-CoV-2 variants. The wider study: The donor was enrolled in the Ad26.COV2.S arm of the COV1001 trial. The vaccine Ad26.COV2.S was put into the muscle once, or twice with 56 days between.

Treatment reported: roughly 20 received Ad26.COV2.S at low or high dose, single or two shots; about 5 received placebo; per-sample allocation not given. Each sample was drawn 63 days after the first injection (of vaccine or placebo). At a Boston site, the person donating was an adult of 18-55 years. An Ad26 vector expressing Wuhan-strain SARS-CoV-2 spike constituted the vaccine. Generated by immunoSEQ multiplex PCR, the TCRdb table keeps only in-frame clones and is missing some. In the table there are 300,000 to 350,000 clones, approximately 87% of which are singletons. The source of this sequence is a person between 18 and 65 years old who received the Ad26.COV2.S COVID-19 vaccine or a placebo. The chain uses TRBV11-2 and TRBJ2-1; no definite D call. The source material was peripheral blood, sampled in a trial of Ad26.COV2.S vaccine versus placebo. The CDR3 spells CASSLGNNEQFF. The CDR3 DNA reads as TGTGCCAGCAGCTTAGGAAACAATGAGCAGTTCTTC.